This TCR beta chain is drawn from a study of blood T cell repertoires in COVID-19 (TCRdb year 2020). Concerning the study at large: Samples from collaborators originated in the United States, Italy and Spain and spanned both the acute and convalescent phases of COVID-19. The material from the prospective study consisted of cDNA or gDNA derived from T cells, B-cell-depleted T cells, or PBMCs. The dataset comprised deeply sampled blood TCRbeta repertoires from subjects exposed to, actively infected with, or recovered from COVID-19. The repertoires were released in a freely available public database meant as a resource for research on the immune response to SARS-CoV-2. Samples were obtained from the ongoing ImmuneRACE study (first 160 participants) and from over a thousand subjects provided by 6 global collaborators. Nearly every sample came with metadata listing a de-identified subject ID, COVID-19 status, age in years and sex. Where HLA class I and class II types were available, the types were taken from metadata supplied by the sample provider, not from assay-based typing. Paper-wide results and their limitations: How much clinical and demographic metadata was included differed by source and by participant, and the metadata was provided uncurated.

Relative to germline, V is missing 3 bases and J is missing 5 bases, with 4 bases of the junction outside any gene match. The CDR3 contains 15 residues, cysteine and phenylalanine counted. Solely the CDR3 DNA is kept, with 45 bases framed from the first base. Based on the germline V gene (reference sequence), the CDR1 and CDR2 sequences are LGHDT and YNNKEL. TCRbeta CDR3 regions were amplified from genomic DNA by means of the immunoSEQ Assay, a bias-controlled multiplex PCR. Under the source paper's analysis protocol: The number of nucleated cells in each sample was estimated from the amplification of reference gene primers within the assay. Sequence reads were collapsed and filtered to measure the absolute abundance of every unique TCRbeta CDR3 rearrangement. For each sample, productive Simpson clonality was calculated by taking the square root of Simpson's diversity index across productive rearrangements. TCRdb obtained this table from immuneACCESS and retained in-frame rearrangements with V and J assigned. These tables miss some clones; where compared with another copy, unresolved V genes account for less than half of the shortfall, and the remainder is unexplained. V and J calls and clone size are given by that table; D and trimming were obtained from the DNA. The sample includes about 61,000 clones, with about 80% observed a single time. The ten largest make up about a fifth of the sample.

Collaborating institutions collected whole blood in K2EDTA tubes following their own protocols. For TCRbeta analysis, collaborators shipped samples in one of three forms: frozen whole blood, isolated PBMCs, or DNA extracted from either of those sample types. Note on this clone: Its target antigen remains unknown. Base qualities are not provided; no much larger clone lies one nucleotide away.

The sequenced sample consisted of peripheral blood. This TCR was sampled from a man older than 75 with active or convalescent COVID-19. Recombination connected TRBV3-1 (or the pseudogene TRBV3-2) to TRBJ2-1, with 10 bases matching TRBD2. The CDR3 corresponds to CASSQGLASNNEQFF. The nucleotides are TGTGCCAGCAGCCAGGGACTAGCGTCCAACAATGAGCAGTTCTTC.